In its sample, the clone carrying this TCR beta chain was seen once. Its antigen is undetermined. Only in-frame clones appear in the TCRdb table, and some are missing; sequencing was by immunoSEQ multiplex PCR. Of 60,000 or so clones listed, almost 95% are singletons. Losses at the gene ends were 8 bases for V and 4 bases for J; bases not matched to a gene: 7. CDR3 length equals 14 residues. The V gene's germline CDR1 is SGHTA and CDR2 FQGNSA. These data come from a study of OX40 agonist ivuxolimab in advanced cancers. Study at large: Previous treatment with anti-PD-1, anti-PD-L1 or anti-CTLA-4 therapy was allowed; 40% had received some.

General study results and limits: Dose levels from 0.1 to 3.0 mg/kg saw CD4+ and CD8+ blood T cells expand clonally by week 6.

The chain recombines TRBV7-2 with TRBJ1-3; 8 bases map to TRBD1. The clonotype was recovered from an adult with an advanced solid tumor such as melanoma, head and neck, liver or kidney cancer. Source: CD4+ or CD8+ T cells sorted from blood, taken in a trial of the OX40 agonist ivuxolimab. The chain's CDR3 is CASRTGLAGNTIYF. The CDR3 nucleotides are TGTGCCAGCCGGACAGGGCTTGCCGGAAACACCATATATTTT.